Below are 5 T cell receptor beta chains sequenced from a single sample in a study of blood T cell repertoires in COVID-19. Measured with immunoSEQ multiplex PCR; TCRdb has only the in-frame clones, and not every one. The data hold around 88,000 clones, with about three quarters observed a single time. Sequencing was carried out using peripheral blood. Receptors originate from a man in his fifties who had recovered from COVID-19.

V and J are TRBV3-1 (or the pseudogene TRBV3-2) and TRBJ2-2; maybe TRBD2 (5 bases). This CDR3 is 16 amino acids long. Trimming removed 3 bases at V and 0 bases at J, with 11 bases between. Germline-derived CDR1 and CDR2 are LGHDT and YNNKEL (reference sequence). The DNA of the CDR3 is TGTGCCAGCAGCCATGTGGACTCCGCGAACACCGGGGAGCTGTTTTTT. It encodes CASSHVDSANTGELFF.

V and J are TRBV7-2 and TRBJ2-3; 11 bases are a match to TRBD2. V lost 5 bases and J lost 4; bases outside the gene matches: 8. The CDR3 has 16 amino acids. Germline V gene lookup returns CDR1 SGHTA and CDR2 FQGNSA. CDR3: CASSISGGASADTQYF. The DNA for the CDR3 is TGTGCCAGCAGCATTAGCGGGGGGGCCTCGGCAGATACGCAGTATTTT. Complete variable domain (other parts from reference TRBV7-2 and TRBJ2-3): GAGVSQSPSNKVTEKGKDVELRCDPISGHTALYWYRQSLGQGLEFLIYFQGNSAPDKSGLPSDRFSAERTGGSVSTLTIQRTQQEDSAVYLCASSISGGASADTQYFGPGTRLTVL.

This chain connects TRBV11-2 to TRBJ2-7; D is possibly TRBD2 (5 bases). Germline CDR1 and CDR2: SGHAT and FQNNGV. The V end was cut by 2 bases, the J end by 6 bases, with 11 bases between. There are 13 residues in the CDR3. CDR3 sequence (DNA): TGTGCCAGCAGCTTATATGATCGGGGCGAGCAGTACTTC. The encoded protein is CASSLYDRGEQYF.

The chain combines TRBV2 with TRBJ1-5; D unresolved. Germline V lookup: CDR1 SNHLY, CDR2 FYNNEI. V lost 6 bases and J 3 bases, leaving 9 bases between the germline ends. This CDR3 contains 13 residues. The CDR3 spells CASRWRDNQPQHF. The CDR3 DNA sequence: TGTGCCAGCAGATGGAGGGACAATCAGCCCCAGCATTTT. Looking up the rest from reference TRBV2 and TRBJ1-5 gives the full variable domain: EPEVTQTPSHQVTQMGQEVILRCVPISNHLYFYWYRQILGQKVEFLVSFYNNEISEKSEIFDDQFSVERPDGSNFTLKIRSTKLEDSAMYFCASRWRDNQPQHFGDGTRLSIL.

The V and J genes are TRBV5-3 and TRBJ2-7, with 10 positions matching TRBD2. TRBV5-3 counts as an open reading frame of uncertain function. With 1 base clipped from V and 3 bases from J, the junction kept 19 bases outside the gene matches. The CDR3 sequence is 20 residues long. The CDR3 DNA follows: TGTGCCAGAAGCTTGTATCCCCGACTAGCGGGTATAAATTGGGGCTACGAGCAGTACTTC. Translating it yields CARSLYPRLAGINWGYEQYF.